This T cell receptor (beta chain) was captured in a study of cytomegalovirus exposure and HLA in healthy donors (dated by TCRdb to 2017 to 2019). As for the study more broadly: According to an earlier analysis of 550 to 700 of the donors, about 179 million T cells yielded 90 million to 140 million unique TCR beta sequences and approximately 300 Gb of sequence data. An early release covering 550 to 650 HLA-typed donors comprised approximately 300 gigabases of sequencing data and around 80 million unique TCR sequences. Of the 300 to 450 genotyped donors, about 84% fell in the genetic ancestry cluster associated with self-reported Caucasian donors. The study aimed to test whether cataloging public T cell receptors could reveal signatures of past pathogen exposure. The study profiled the T cell repertoires of hundreds of subjects by immunosequencing and related them to cytomegalovirus serostatus. Along with the approximately 650-subject first cohort, a separate validation cohort of approximately 110 different subjects was used. The study combined high-throughput TCR immunosequencing, statistical association of individual TCRs with disease status, and machine learning to predict cytomegalovirus infection status. A later analysis re-examined previously published TCR beta repertoires from just over 650 donors and added high-resolution HLA genotyping to investigate patterns of TCR occurrence. Rather than using new phenotypic data, the later analysis identified candidate immune exposures from TCR beta sequences and from how often those sequences occurred across donors. In an earlier analysis of around 540 of the donors, high-throughput TCR beta sequencing was used to judge whether each TCR beta V gene segment behaved as functional or pseudogenic. Donor age, sex, ethnicity and CMV serostatus were collected together with the repertoire data. A later genetic analysis used genome-wide SNP genotypes for about 65% of the roughly 700 donors, treating that subset as a discovery cohort. Every discovery cohort repertoire had been produced on one sequencing platform. Class I and class II HLA loci were covered by the typing at four-digit resolution. Typing coverage varied by locus: roughly 620-640 donors for A, B, C, DRB1 and DQB1; approximately 560 for DQA1; about 570 for DPA1; around 450 for DPB1. Roughly 5 DR-DQ haplotypes were handled as single units for association and clustering, since linkage in the cohort was strong. Among roughly 400 genotyped donors of the cohort, an average of roughly 230,000 unique TCR beta nucleotide sequences was sequenced per donor, of which 15% to 20% were non-productive. The research as a whole found: Several of the top co-occurrence clusters appeared to be linked to parvovirus B19, influenza, CMV and Epstein-Barr virus, according to a later analysis. A later analysis associated some 17,000 TCR beta sequences with specific HLA alleles at a false discovery rate of 0.05. A later analysis found that HLA-associated TCR beta chains were more clonally expanded and had lower generation probabilities than equally common non-associated chains. Some IMGT-functional V segments, including TRBV6-2 and TRBV6-3, could not be told apart with the 87-base-pair reads, so those segments were excluded. The study listed 164 TCR beta chains as associated with cytomegalovirus. When HLA alleles, especially DR and DQ, strongly co-occurred, attributing TCR associations to individual alleles was difficult. An association between a missense DCLRE1C variant and V-gene and J-gene trimming of TCR beta chains was found in a later genetic analysis and replicated in an independent cohort. In vitro tests confirmed that a few of the cytomegalovirus-associated TCR beta chains recognize cytomegalovirus antigens. In a later analysis, the rate of TCR association differed among HLA loci, with DRB1 alleles having the most associated TCRs and HLA-C alleles having the fewest. Immune exposure information for the cohort was limited to CMV serostatus. Because counts were too low, around 18 rarely observed V segments, including chromosome 9 orphons, were left out of the earlier analysis of some 600 of the donors. The authors suggested that the approach could potentially be generalized to other disease states and immunological phenotypes. Because HLA typing was missing for some donors at each locus, association tests included only the typed subset. A cluster of highly shared sequence variants was judged likely to be a technical artifact of the sequencing pipeline. The classifier was reported to diagnose cytomegalovirus status with high specificity and sensitivity in both the original and validation cohorts. A further reported finding was that TCR beta sequences accurately predicted the HLA-A and HLA-B alleles for most subjects in the first cohort. Only TCR beta chains were sequenced in this cohort, and the absence of alpha or paired-chain data limited detectable features. While some public TCRs were present in many individuals, most TCR sequences turned up only very rarely across donors. Correlated functional status among segregating V segments might be attributable to linkage disequilibrium, but an unknown experimental factor could not be ruled out. In a later genetic analysis, fewer N-insertions in productive TCRs were reported among donors in an Asian-associated ancestry cluster than the 666-donor mean. Presence/absence analyses assumed roughly uniform sequencing depth across donors, an assumption that may not hold. According to a later analysis, most CMV-associated TCR beta chains appeared to be HLA-restricted, and the HLA associations seemed to be driven largely by CMV exposure. In an earlier analysis of around 500 of the donors, most TCR beta V segments appeared in productive rearrangements about 87% or about 30% of the time, broadly matching IMGT annotations.

The cohort consisted of 670 or so healthy bone marrow donors. At the time of sampling, every cohort member was nominally healthy, though immune exposures that went unrecorded were likely present. The donor was CMV seropositive and belonged to the group of 250 to 300 seropositive cohort members. A peripheral blood sample was provided by each donor, and peripheral blood mononuclear cells were used for TCR beta sequencing. Genomic DNA was extracted from the blood cell samples with the Qiagen DNeasy Blood Extraction Kit. Looking up the germline V gene yields CDR1 SQVTM and CDR2 ANQGSEA. Including the terminal cysteine and phenylalanine, the CDR3 comprises 14 residues. Only the CDR3 DNA is retained, 42 bases long and in frame from the first base. Trimming takes 5 bases off V and 2 bases off J; junction bases not matched to a gene: 2. Library preparation used the immunoSEQ multiplex PCR assay. For the multiplex PCR, a mixture combining 60 forward primers for TCR Vbeta segments and 13 reverse primers for TCR Jbeta segments was used. The CDR3 region of rearranged TCR beta genes was amplified from genomic DNA by a multiplex PCR assay. The amplified TCR beta libraries were sequenced on the Illumina HiSeq System as 87-base-pair reads. In the source study's methods: A later analysis counted tens of millions of unique TCR beta chains across the 650 to 800 repertoires, and around 12 million of these chains were shared by at least two donors. To remove PCR and sequencing errors, raw reads were error-corrected and collapsed into unique sequences using a nearest-neighbor algorithm that merged closely related sequences. Alignment of CDR3 sequences to IMGT reference sequences was used to assign V, D and J gene segments. For a sequence to be retained, a match of at least six nucleotides to both a V gene segment and a J gene segment was required. A rearrangement was called productive if the CDR3 had no stop codons and remained in frame with V and J, and every other rearrangement was called non-productive. CDR3 was defined by IMGT convention, running from the second conserved V-encoded cysteine to the conserved J-encoded phenylalanine. The earlier analysis of about 610 of the donors excluded any sequence lacking an unambiguous match to a single V gene segment. In an earlier analysis of a few hundred of the donors, a V segment was called functional when productive rearrangements were above 56.7%, and segregating when the standard deviation between donors exceeded 5%. A statistical classification framework was built for diagnosing cytomegalovirus status from the catalog of TCR beta chain sequences. In a later analysis, TCR nucleotide sequences were compared against IMGT/GENE-DB human TR gene sequences so that V and J genes could be assigned. The TCRdist pipeline was used in a later analysis to assign CDR3 sequences and most-parsimonious VDJ recombination scenarios. In a later analysis, each TCR beta chain was defined by its CDR3 amino acid sequence together with its V-gene family, and reads lacking a unique V-gene family were excluded. To address suspected cross-contamination and a sequencing artifact, a later analysis removed over 500 highly shared, low-generation-probability nucleotide sequences. In a later analysis, a clonal expansion index was calculated for each public chain from normalized within-repertoire ranks of inferred template counts. A later analysis computed generation probabilities with a VDJ recombination model fitted to out-of-frame rearrangements, and checked the results against IGoR. In a later analysis, TCR-TCR, TCR-HLA and TCR-CMV co-occurrence was scored with hypergeometric tests, and a repertoire-size bias correction was applied to TCR pairs. False discovery rates were estimated in a later analysis by permuting HLA or CMV assignments 20 times. In a later analysis, co-occurring TCRs were grouped with DBSCAN, and TCRdist sequence similarity was added when clustering was performed within HLA-allele-positive subsets. Repertoires with fewer than 30,000 or more than 120,000 public chains, plus five repertoires with anomalous nucleotide sharing, were excluded from co-occurrence clustering. TCRdb re-hosts the immuneACCESS table, in-frame sequences only. Its copies lack some clones; in the studies checked, an unresolved V gene accounts for under half of them, and the cause for the rest is not known. V and J calls and clone size are as listed in that table; D and trimming were resolved from the DNA. In this sample's table one finds under 65,000 clones. The ten biggest clones cover 12% of the sample.

Concerning this clone itself: Which antigen it targets is not known.

The chain is assembled from TRBV29-1 and TRBJ2-1; 11 central nucleotides agree with TRBD2. This TCR was recovered from a woman aged 30 to 39 in good health and CMV-seropositive. The sequenced sample was PBMCs. The CDR3 protein is CSVLTSGAYNEQFF. The DNA sequence reads TGCAGCGTTCTGACTAGCGGGGCCTACAATGAGCAGTTCTTC.